This TCR beta chain appears in the sequencing data of a study of TIL therapy for anti-PD-1-resistant metastatic lung cancer. Study as a whole: Tumors had a median PD-L1 proportion score of about 6.6%. Most patients had lung adenocarcinoma.

Study observations and caveats: Treatment-naive, never-smoker and oncogene-addicted patients were overrepresented in this highly selected cohort.

Time point indicated: pre-treatment sample, taken before nivolumab and TIL therapy. Adults with stage 4 NSCLC were enrolled in a phase I trial. Germline loops: CDR1 LNHNV, CDR2 YYDKDF (reference sequence). V was pared by 1 base and J by 7 bases, with 10 bases between. The CDR3 is 14 residues long. A remark on this clone: Its antigen is not identified.

This was the immunoSEQ v3 assay. Repertoires were generated with immunoSEQ multiplex PCR, while TCRdb's copy carries only in-frame clones and drops some. Here the sample spans 20,000 to 25,000 clones, 60% to 85% being singletons. This sample comprised blood, obtained at baseline. The source of this sequence is a person aged 30 to 80 with non-small cell lung cancer. V and J are TRBV15 and TRBJ1-4; D may be TRBD1 (5 bases). The CDR3 sequence is CATSRGGNGEKLFF. CDR3 coding DNA: TGTGCCACCAGCAGAGGGGGCAATGGTGAAAAACTGTTTTTT.